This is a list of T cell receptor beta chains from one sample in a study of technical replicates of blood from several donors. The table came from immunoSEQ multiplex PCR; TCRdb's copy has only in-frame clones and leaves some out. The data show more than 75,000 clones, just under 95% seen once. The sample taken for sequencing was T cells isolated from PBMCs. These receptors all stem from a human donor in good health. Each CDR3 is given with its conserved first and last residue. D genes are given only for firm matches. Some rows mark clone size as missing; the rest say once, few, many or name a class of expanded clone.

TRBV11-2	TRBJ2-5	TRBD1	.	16	CASSLDVDRGRETQYF	TGTGCCAGCAGCTTAGATGTGGACAGGGGGAGAGAGACCCAGTACTTC
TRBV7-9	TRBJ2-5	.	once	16	CASSSGRGASQETQYF	TGTGCCAGCAGCTCCGGAAGGGGTGCTTCACAAGAGACCCAGTACTTC
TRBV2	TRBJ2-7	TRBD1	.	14	CASRGQGVQYEQYF	TGTGCCAGCCGCGGACAGGGGGTTCAATACGAGCAGTACTTC
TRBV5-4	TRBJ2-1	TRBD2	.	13	CASSPGRVNEQFF	TGTGCCAGCAGCCCCGGGAGGGTCAATGAGCAGTTCTTC
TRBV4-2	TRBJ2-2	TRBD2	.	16	CASSQRREDNTGELFF	TGTGCCAGCAGCCAAAGGCGGGAGGATAACACCGGGGAGCTGTTTTTT
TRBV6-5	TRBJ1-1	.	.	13	CASRRQMNTEAFF	TGTGCCAGCAGACGACAGATGAACACTGAAGCTTTCTTT
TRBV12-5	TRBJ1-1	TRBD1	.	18	CASGPDSGQGILNTEAFF	TGTGCTAGTGGGCCTGATTCGGGACAGGGAATTCTGAACACTGAAGCTTTCTTT
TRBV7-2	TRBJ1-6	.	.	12	CASRSWPGTLHF	TGTGCCAGCAGATCTTGGCCGGGGACCCTCCACTTT
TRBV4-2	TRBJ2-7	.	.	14	CASSQFTGSYEQYF	TGTGCCAGCAGCCAATTTACAGGTTCCTACGAGCAGTACTTC
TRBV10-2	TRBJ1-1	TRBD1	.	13	CASRQGANTEAFF	TGCGCCAGCAGACAGGGGGCGAACACTGAAGCTTTCTTT
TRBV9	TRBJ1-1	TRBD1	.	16	CASSDDRGGKNTEAFF	TGTGCCAGCAGCGATGACAGGGGAGGAAAGAACACTGAAGCTTTCTTT
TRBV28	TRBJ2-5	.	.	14	CASSLGGGGETQYF	TGTGCCAGCAGTTTAGGGGGAGGTGGGGAGACCCAGTACTTC
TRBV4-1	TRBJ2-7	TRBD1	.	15	CASSWATGASYEQYF	TGCGCCAGCAGCTGGGCGACAGGGGCGTCCTACGAGCAGTACTTC
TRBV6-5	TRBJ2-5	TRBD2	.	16	CASSLVAGGVGETQYF	TGTGCCAGCAGTTTAGTAGCGGGAGGGGTAGGTGAGACCCAGTACTTC
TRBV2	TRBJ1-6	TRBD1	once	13	CASRDGQGDPLHF	TGTGCCAGCAGGGATGGACAGGGGGACCCCCTCCACTTT
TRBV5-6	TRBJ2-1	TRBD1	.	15	CASSPGTGLAHEQFF	TGTGCCAGCAGCCCCGGGACAGGGTTAGCCCATGAGCAGTTCTTC
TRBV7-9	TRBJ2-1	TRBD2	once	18	CASSFSGRVIGLYNEQFF	TGTGCCAGCAGCTTTAGCGGGAGAGTAATCGGCTTGTACAATGAGCAGTTCTTC
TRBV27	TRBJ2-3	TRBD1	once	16	CASSLMGQRPTDTQYF	TGTGCCAGCAGTTTAATGGGACAGCGACCCACAGATACGCAGTATTTT
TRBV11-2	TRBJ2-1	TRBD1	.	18	CASSLGNRGRRIVHEQFF	TGTGCCAGCAGCTTGGGGAACAGGGGGCGGAGGATCGTTCATGAGCAGTTCTTC
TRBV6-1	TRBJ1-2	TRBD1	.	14	CASRARDRDRGYTF	TGTGCCAGCAGGGCCCGGGACAGGGATCGTGGCTACACCTTC
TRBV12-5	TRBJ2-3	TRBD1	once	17	CASGLVTGGMNVDTQYF	TGTGCTAGTGGTTTGGTGACAGGGGGCATGAATGTAGATACGCAGTATTTT
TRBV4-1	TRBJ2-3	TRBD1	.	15	CASSPTGQYTDTQYF	TGCGCCAGCAGTCCGACGGGACAGTACACAGATACGCAGTATTTT
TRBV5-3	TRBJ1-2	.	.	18	CARSSNRDAKPTNYGYTF	TGTGCCAGAAGCTCTAACAGGGACGCTAAACCAACTAACTATGGCTACACCTTC
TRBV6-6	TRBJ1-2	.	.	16	CASSYSTVREVYGYTF	TGTGCCAGCAGTTACTCGACTGTCAGGGAAGTCTATGGCTACACCTTC
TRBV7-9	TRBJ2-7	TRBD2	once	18	CASSLIGVGTSGIYEQYF	TGTGCCAGCAGCCTTATAGGCGTTGGGACTAGCGGGATCTACGAGCAGTACTTC
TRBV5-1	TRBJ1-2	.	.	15	CASSLGSGDNYGYTF	TGCGCCAGCAGCTTGGGGTCGGGGGATAACTATGGCTACACCTTC
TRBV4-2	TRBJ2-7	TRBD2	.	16	CASSPIEGGTNYEQYF	TGTGCCAGCAGCCCAATAGAAGGCGGGACTAACTACGAGCAGTACTTC
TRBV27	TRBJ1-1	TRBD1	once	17	CASSLFGFDRGNTEAFF	TGTGCCAGCAGTTTATTCGGGTTCGACAGGGGAAACACTGAAGCTTTCTTT
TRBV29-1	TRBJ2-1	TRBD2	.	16	CSVASGARGSYNEQFF	TGCAGCGTGGCTAGCGGAGCCCGGGGCTCCTACAATGAGCAGTTCTTC
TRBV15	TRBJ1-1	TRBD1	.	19	CATSRGWGMGQGLETEAFF	TGTGCCACCAGCAGAGGATGGGGGATGGGACAGGGCTTGGAGACTGAAGCTTTCTTT
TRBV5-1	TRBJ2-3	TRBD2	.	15	CASSSTSGSTDTQYF	TGCGCCAGCAGCTCAACTAGCGGCAGCACAGATACGCAGTATTTT
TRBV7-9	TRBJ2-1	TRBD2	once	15	CASSRRLAGVPEQFF	TGTGCCAGCAGCCGAAGACTAGCGGGAGTGCCTGAGCAGTTCTTC
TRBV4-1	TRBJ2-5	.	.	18	CASSQDSPGAPGQETQYF	TGCGCCAGCAGCCAAGATAGCCCCGGAGCTCCGGGTCAAGAGACCCAGTACTTC
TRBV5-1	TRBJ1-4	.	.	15	CASSLQQGPNEKLFF	TGCGCCAGCAGCTTACAACAGGGACCCAATGAAAAACTGTTTTTT
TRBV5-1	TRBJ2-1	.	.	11	CASSFINEQFF	TGCGCCAGCAGCTTCATCAATGAGCAGTTCTTC
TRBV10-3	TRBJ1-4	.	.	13	CAISGRDQEKLFF	TGTGCCATCAGTGGCAGGGATCAGGAAAAACTGTTTTTT
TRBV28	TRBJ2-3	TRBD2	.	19	CASSLPGLAGGGPPDTQYF	TGTGCCAGCAGTTTGCCTGGGTTAGCGGGAGGGGGGCCCCCGGATACGCAGTATTTT
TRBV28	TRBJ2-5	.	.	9	CAAGGTQYF	TGTGCCGCCGGAGGGACCCAGTACTTC
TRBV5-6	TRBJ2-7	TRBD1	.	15	CASSSTGTGLVEQYF	TGTGCCAGCAGCTCCACCGGGACAGGGCTCGTCGAGCAGTACTTC
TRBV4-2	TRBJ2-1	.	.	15	CASSQGSGIYNEQFF	TGTGCCAGCAGCCAAGGATCGGGGATATACAATGAGCAGTTCTTC
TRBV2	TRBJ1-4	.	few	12	CASSEEGGKLFF	TGTGCCAGCAGTGAAGAAGGCGGAAAACTGTTTTTT
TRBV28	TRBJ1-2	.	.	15	CASSFVAGANYGYTF	TGTGCCAGCAGTTTCGTCGCAGGTGCTAACTATGGCTACACCTTC
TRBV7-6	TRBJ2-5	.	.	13	CASSLSGVETQYF	TGTGCCAGCAGCTTATCAGGGGTGGAGACCCAGTACTTC
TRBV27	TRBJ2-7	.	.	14	CASSFGGLRYEQYF	TGTGCCAGCAGTTTCGGGGGGCTTCGCTACGAGCAGTACTTC
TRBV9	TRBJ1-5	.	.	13	CASSARGDQPQHF	TGTGCCAGCAGCGCGCGGGGTGATCAGCCCCAGCATTTT
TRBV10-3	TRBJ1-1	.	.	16	CAISGGGGAADTEAFF	TGTGCCATCAGTGGCGGGGGGGGCGCAGCAGACACTGAAGCTTTCTTT
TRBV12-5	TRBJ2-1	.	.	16	CASSPAGQGGRGEQFF	TGTGCTAGCTCCCCGGCCGGGCAGGGAGGAAGAGGTGAGCAGTTCTTC
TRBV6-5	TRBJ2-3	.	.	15	CASSYLSSRTDTQYF	TGTGCCAGCAGTTACCTCTCGTCCCGCACAGATACGCAGTATTTT
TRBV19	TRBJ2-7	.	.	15	CASSPRTVPDYEQYF	TGTGCCAGTAGTCCTCGGACAGTACCGGACTACGAGCAGTACTTC
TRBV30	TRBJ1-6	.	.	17	CAWRPRGWDLYNSPLHF	TGTGCCTGGAGGCCCCGAGGGTGGGATTTGTATAATTCACCCCTCCACTTT
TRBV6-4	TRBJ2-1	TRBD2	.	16	CASSDSSSGDYNEQFF	TGTGCCAGCAGTGACTCGTCTAGCGGGGACTACAATGAGCAGTTCTTC